The clone carrying this T cell receptor (beta chain) was picked up many times. No antigen is known for it. These data originate in a study of T cells in Graves' hyperthyroidism and ophthalmopathy. Study-level results: The model anticipated ophthalmopathy a median about six months pre-onset. In simple terms, a model built on 13 V-J features told ophthalmopathy apart from stable hyperthyroidism. In the blood, most expanded thyroid clonotypes above 0.001 appeared as well.

PBMCs were sourced from more than 9 ml fresh peripheral blood. The CDR3 totals 13 residues. V lost 3 bases to trimming and J lost 6 bases, with 11 bases between them. The investigators amplified TCR beta CDR3 regions from RNA transcripts. A first-round RT-PCR of the TCR CDR3 used the HTBI primer set. TCRdb re-called the multiplex PCR reads with MiXCR, one entry per CDR3 protein. The table shows 240,000 or so distinct CDR3 sequences, with about 17% occurring only once. The source of this sequence is a woman under 30 with Graves' ophthalmopathy. The sequenced sample consisted of blood. J is TRBJ1-1 and V is TRBV12-3 or TRBV12-4; D is undetermined. CDR3 sequence: CASSFEINSEAFF. The CDR3 bases are TGTGCCAGCAGTTTCGAAATAAATTCTGAAGCTTTCTTT.